The next 20 T cell receptor beta chains were all read from a single sample in a study of CD8 T cells in ankylosing spondylitis. TCRdb redid the calling of the 5' RACE reads with MiXCR, one entry per CDR3 protein. The data contain 300,000 to 400,000 distinct CDR3 sequences, more than 20% of them singletons. The sample comprised blood, either unsorted or a sorted T cell fraction (not recorded which). The receptors come from a male donor with ankylosing spondylitis or in good health (not recorded which).

This chain uses TRBV2 with TRBJ2-3; tentatively, D is TRBD1 (5 bases). CDR3 length: 15 amino acids. The germline V and J ends were trimmed by 10 bases and 4 bases, with 21 bases remaining between them. Germline lookup yields CDR1 SNHLY and CDR2 FYNNEI. The CDR3 region is CATTAGRIAADTQYF. The DNA of the CDR3 is TGTGCCACCACCGCAGGGCGGATAGCTGCAGATACGCAGTATTTT.

This chain uses TRBV20-1 with TRBJ2-5, with D possibly matching TRBD1 (6 bases). The germline V gene has CDR1 DFQATT and CDR2 SNEGSKA (reference sequence). This CDR3 is built from 12 residues. The V end was cut by 4 bases, the J end by 5 bases, with 11 bases between. The CDR3 sequence: CSAITGQETQYF. CDR3 sequence (DNA): TGCAGTGCTATAACAGGGCAGGAGACCCAGTACTTC.

The sample holds a few counts of this clonotype. V usage is TRBV10-3 and J usage is TRBJ2-1; 11 bases fit TRBD1. Trimming at V came to 2 bases and at J to 7 bases, leaving 7 bases not matched to a gene. The CDR3 is 16 amino acids. CDR1 is ENHRY and CDR2 is SYGVKD in the germline V gene. CDR3 amino acids: CAISETDRGPVNEQFF. The CDR3 nucleotides are TGTGCCATCAGTGAGACGGACAGGGGGCCGGTTAATGAGCAGTTCTTC.

This clonotype was seen a handful of times. The rearrangement uses TRBV28 and TRBJ1-5; D is possibly TRBD1 (5 bases). V dropped 6 bases and J dropped 15 bases, with 15 bases sitting between them. Germline CDR1 and CDR2: MDHEN and SYDVKM. The CDR3 covers 11 residues. CDR3 residues: CASSSRGRRHF. The CDR3 DNA reads as TGTGCCAGCAGCAGCCGGGGACGGAGGCATTTT.

This clonotype was detected a few times. The rearrangement uses TRBV27 and TRBJ1-5; no firm D call. Germline V lookup: CDR1 MNHEY, CDR2 SMNVEV (reference sequence). The germline V and J ends were trimmed by 3 bases and 2 bases, with 8 bases remaining between them. This CDR3 region has 14 residues. The CDR3 nucleotides read TGTGCCAGCAGTTTGGAGTTCGGCAATCAGCCCCAGCATTTT. It specifies CASSLEFGNQPQHF.

This clonotype has only a few counts. The chain couples TRBV6-1 to TRBJ2-1; TRBD1 matches at 7 bases. CDR1 is MNHNS, CDR2 SASEGT, per germline. J lost 2 bases, V lost 8 bases, and 6 bases had no gene match. CDR3 size: 14 residues. CDR3 amino acids: CASGQDLPYNEQFF. The CDR3 DNA reads TGTGCCAGCGGACAGGATCTTCCCTACAATGAGCAGTTCTTC.

The sample holds many counts of this clonotype. The V and J genes are TRBV29-1 and TRBJ2-5; 9 bases agree with TRBD2. The germline CDR1 and CDR2 sequences are SQVTM and ANQGSEA. The CDR3 extends over 15 amino acids. The junction had 10 bases not matched to a gene; V was cut back by 2 bases and J by 6 bases. CDR3 sequence: CSVEKQRGVLQTQYF. The CDR3 coding sequence is TGCAGCGTTGAAAAGCAGCGGGGGGTCTTGCAGACCCAGTACTTC.

The count of this clonotype is one. The chain carries TRBV3-1 and TRBJ2-1, with D maybe TRBD2 (6 bases). The CDR3 sequence is 15 residues long. The germline CDR1 and CDR2 sequences are LGHDT and YNNKEL (reference sequence). The germline V and J ends were trimmed by 0 bases and 12 bases, with 18 bases remaining between them. In DNA, the CDR3 is TGTGCCAGCAGCCAAGAGGTGGGATTGCCGCGGGGGCAGTTCTTC. It is translated as CASSQEVGLPRGQFF.

The chain couples TRBV5-6 to TRBJ2-3; possibly TRBD2 for D (5 bases). CDR1 is SGHDT and CDR2 is YYEEEE in the germline V gene. V lost 0 bases, J lost 4 bases, and 18 bases lay in between. This CDR3 comprises 17 residues. The CDR3 here is CASSLASGRVGPDTQYF. CDR3 DNA sequence: TGTGCCAGCAGCTTGGCCTCCGGGCGGGTTGGTCCAGATACGCAGTATTTT.

The sample holds many counts of this clonotype. The junction shows a germline mismatch at one end, possibly a read error. The DNA of the CDR3 is TGTGCCAGCAGCTTAGGACGGGAGACCCAGTACTTC. Protein sequence: CASSLGRETQYF. This chain joins TRBV12-3 or TRBV12-4 and TRBJ2-5; D is unclear. This CDR3 is built from 12 residues.

The chain recombines TRBV28 with TRBJ2-1, with a tentative D call TRBD1 (6 bases). The CDR3 runs to 15 residues. Deletions cut 10 bases from V and 4 bases from J, with 20 bases between. Germline CDR1 is MDHEN and CDR2 is SYDVKM. The chain's CDR3 is CATRPGTPLYNEQFF. The CDR3 nucleotides are TGTGCCACCCGACCCGGGACACCACTATACAATGAGCAGTTCTTC. The full variable domain, in which reference TRBV28 and TRBJ2-1 provide the parts outside the CDR3, is DVKVTQSSRYLVKRTGEKVFLECVQDMDHENMFWYRQDPGLGLRLIYFSYDVKMKEKGDIPEGYSVSREKKERFSLILESASTNQTSMYLCATRPGTPLYNEQFFGPGTRLTVL.

The chain links TRBV7-2 to TRBJ1-2; D call uncertain. V gave up 5 bases and J gave up 8 bases, with 18 bases separating them. Germline V gene lookup returns CDR1 SGHTA and CDR2 FQGNSA. CDR3 size: 14 residues. CDR3 in DNA: TGTGCCAGCAGCCTAACCCGGGCTTCGGGAGGCTACACCTTC. Translating gives CASSLTRASGGYTF.

The chain employs TRBV4-1 and TRBJ2-2; the D gene is possibly TRBD2 (6 bases). Trimming shortened V by 4 bases and J by 4 bases, and 16 bases separated the two germline ends. From germline, CDR1 is MGHRA and CDR2 YSYEKL. The CDR3 sequence is 16 residues long. The CDR3 sequence is CASSRSLGGSTGELFF. Written as DNA, the CDR3 is TGCGCCAGCAGCCGGTCTTTGGGGGGTAGCACCGGGGAGCTGTTTTTT.

The CDR3 reads CASSLIRGDTQYF. The CDR3 DNA reads as TGTGCCAGCAGCTTAATTCGTGGGGATACGCAGTATTTT. V usage is TRBV11-2 and J usage is TRBJ2-3; D gene uncertain. CDR1 is SGHAT and CDR2 is FQNNGV in the germline V gene. CDR3 length equals 13 residues. Trimming cost V 2 bases and J 6 bases, with 9 bases left between them. The full variable domain, rest sourced from reference TRBV11-2 and TRBJ2-3, is EAGVAQSPRYKIIEKRQSVAFWCNPISGHATLYWYQQILGQGPKLLIQFQNNGVVDDSQLPKDRFSAERLKGVDSTLKIQPAKLEDSAVYLCASSLIRGDTQYFGPGTRLTVL.

This clonotype was observed a few times. The V call is TRBV11-1, the J call TRBJ2-7; 8 nucleotides align to TRBD2. The CDR3 is 12 residues long. With V trimmed by 5 bases and J by 6 bases, 3 bases remained unmatched. Germline lookup yields CDR1 SGHAT and CDR2 FQDESV (reference sequence). The CDR3 region has the DNA TGTGCCAGCAGCGGGAGCGGGGGCGAGCAGTACTTC. Translation gives CASSGSGGEQYF.

This clonotype was seen a few times. The chain uses TRBV4-2 and TRBJ2-5, with a weak D call TRBD1 (5 bases). The CDR3 has 15 residues. With 1 base removed from V and 2 bases from J, the gap between germline ends came to 11 bases. Germline V gene lookup returns CDR1 LGHNA and CDR2 YNFKEQ. The CDR3 region is CASSQVKDTQETQYF. The CDR3 coding sequence is TGTGCCAGCAGCCAAGTTAAGGACACTCAAGAGACCCAGTACTTC.

Many counts were recorded for this clonotype. This CDR3 is CASSLGTANEQFF. The CDR3, as DNA: TGTGCCAGCAGTTTAGGGACAGCAAATGAGCAGTTCTTC. This chain uses TRBV12-3 or TRBV12-4 with TRBJ2-1; the D gene is possibly TRBD1 (6 bases). The CDR3 covers 13 residues. V was shortened by 1 base and J by 7 bases, with 8 bases between the two germline ends.

This clonotype was counted only a few times. The chain couples TRBV3-1 to TRBJ2-7; D remains unclear. CDR3 size: 13 residues. The V end lost 7 bases, the J end lost 5 bases, and 15 bases lay between the germline ends. Germline values: CDR1 LGHDT, CDR2 YNNKEL (reference sequence). The CDR3 nucleotides read TGTGCCAGCACCTCGTCCAGGATCCACGAGCAGTACTTC. Translated, it gives CASTSSRIHEQYF.

This clonotype was seen a handful of times. The chain joins TRBV3-1 to TRBJ2-1; D unresolved. This CDR3 region has 15 residues. Germline V CDR1 and CDR2: LGHDT, YNNKEL (reference sequence). Trimming removed 4 bases at V and 3 bases at J, with 13 bases between. The DNA for the CDR3 is TGTGCCAGCAGCCTGCTAGGGTATAGCTACAATGAGCAGTTCTTC. This translates into CASSLLGYSYNEQFF.

The rearrangement joins TRBV15 to TRBJ2-7, with D perhaps matching TRBD2 (6 bases). Germline CDR1 and CDR2: LNHNV and YYDKDF (reference sequence). Trimming shortened V by 1 base and J by 6 bases, and 10 bases separated the two germline ends. The CDR3 spans 13 residues. The CDR3 reads CATSRAEGSEQYF. CDR3 nucleotides: TGTGCCACCAGCAGAGCGGAGGGGAGCGAGCAGTACTTC.